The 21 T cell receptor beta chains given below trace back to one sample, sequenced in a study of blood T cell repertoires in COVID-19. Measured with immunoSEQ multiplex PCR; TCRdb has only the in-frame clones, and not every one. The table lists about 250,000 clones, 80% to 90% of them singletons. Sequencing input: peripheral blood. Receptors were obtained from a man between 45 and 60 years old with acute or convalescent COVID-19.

CDR3 DNA sequence: TGTGCCAGCAGCTCTACAGGGTACATTACTAATGAAAAACTGTTTTTT. It translates to CASSSTGYITNEKLFF. The rearrangement joins TRBV11-2 to TRBJ1-4, with TRBD1 as a possible D gene (6 bases). Trimming removed 4 bases from V and 2 bases from J, with 14 bases in between. Germline V gene data show CDR1 as SGHAT and CDR2 as FQNNGV. The CDR3 consists of 16 residues.

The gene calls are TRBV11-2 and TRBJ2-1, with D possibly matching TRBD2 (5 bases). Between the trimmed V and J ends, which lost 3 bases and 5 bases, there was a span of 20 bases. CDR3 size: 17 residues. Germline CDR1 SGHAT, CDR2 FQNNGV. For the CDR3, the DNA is TGTGCCAGCAGCTTGTTTTTCGGCGCCATGACTAACAATGAGCAGTTCTTC. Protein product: CASSLFFGAMTNNEQFF.

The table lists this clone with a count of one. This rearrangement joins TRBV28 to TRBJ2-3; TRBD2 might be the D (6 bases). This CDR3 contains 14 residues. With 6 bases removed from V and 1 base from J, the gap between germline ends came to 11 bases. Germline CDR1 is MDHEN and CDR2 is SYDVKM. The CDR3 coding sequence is TGTGCCAGCAGGGTGTGGGGGGGCACAGATACGCAGTATTTT. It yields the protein CASRVWGGTDTQYF.

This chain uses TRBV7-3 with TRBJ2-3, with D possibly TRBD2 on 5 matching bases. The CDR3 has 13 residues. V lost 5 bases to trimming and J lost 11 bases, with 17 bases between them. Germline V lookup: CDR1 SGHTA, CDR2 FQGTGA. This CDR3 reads CASSIAGDLMQYF. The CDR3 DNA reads TGTGCCAGCAGCATAGCCGGGGATCTGATGCAGTATTTT.

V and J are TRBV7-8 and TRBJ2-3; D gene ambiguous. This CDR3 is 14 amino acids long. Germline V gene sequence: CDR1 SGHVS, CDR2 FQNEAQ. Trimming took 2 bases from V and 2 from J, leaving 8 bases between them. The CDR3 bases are TGTGCCAGCAGCTTACAAGCCTCCACAGATACGCAGTATTTT. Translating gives CASSLQASTDTQYF.

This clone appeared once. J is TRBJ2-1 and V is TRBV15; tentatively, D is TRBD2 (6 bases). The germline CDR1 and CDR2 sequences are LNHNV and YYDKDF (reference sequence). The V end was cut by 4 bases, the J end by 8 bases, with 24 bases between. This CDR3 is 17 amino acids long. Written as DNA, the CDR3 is TGTGCCACCAGCAAAGGCCTAACTGGGGGAGGAGAAGATGAGCAGTTCTTC. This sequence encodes CATSKGLTGGGEDEQFF.

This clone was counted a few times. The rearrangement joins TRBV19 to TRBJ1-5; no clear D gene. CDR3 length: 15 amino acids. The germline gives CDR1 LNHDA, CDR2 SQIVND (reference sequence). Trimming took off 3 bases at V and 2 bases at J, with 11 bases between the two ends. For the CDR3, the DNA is TGTGCCAGTAGTATGGTCCCGGGTGGCAATCAGCCCCAGCATTTT. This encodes CASSMVPGGNQPQHF.

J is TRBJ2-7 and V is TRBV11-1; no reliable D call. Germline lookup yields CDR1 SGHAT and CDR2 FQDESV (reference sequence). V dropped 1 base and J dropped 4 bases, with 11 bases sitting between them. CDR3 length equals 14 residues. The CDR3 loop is CASSLGSRVYEQYF. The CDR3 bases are TGTGCCAGCAGCTTAGGTAGCCGTGTTTACGAGCAGTACTTC.

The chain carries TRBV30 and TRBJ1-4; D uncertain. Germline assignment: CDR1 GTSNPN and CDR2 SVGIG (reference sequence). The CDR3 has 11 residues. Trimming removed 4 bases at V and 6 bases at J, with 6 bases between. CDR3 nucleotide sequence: TGTGCCTGGACGGACTATGAAAAACTGTTTTTT. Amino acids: CAWTDYEKLFF.

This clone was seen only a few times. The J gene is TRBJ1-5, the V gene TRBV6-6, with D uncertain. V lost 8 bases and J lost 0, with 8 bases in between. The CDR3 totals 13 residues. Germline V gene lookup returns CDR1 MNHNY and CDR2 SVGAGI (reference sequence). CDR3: CASAEYSNQPQHF. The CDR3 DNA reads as TGTGCCAGCGCGGAGTATAGCAATCAGCCCCAGCATTTT.

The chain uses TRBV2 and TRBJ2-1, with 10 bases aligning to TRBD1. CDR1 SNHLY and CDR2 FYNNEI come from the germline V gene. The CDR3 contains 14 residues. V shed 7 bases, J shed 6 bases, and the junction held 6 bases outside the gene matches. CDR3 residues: CASTWTGGLNEQFF. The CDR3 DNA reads TGTGCCAGCACTTGGACAGGGGGTCTCAATGAGCAGTTCTTC. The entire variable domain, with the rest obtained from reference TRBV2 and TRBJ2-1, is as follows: EPEVTQTPSHQVTQMGQEVILRCVPISNHLYFYWYRQILGQKVEFLVSFYNNEISEKSEIFDDQFSVERPDGSNFTLKIRSTKLEDSAMYFCASTWTGGLNEQFFGPGTRLTVL.

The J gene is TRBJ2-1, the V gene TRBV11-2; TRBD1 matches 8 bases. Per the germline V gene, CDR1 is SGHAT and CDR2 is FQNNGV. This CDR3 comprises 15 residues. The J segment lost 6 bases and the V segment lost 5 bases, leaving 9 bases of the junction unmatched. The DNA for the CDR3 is TGTGCCAGCAGCCGACAGGGGAGTCATCGCAATGAGCAGTTCTTC. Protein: CASSRQGSHRNEQFF.

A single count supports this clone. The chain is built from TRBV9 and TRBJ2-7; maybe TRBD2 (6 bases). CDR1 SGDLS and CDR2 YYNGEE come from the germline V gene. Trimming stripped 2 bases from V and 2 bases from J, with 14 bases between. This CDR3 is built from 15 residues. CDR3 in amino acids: CASSVSGANPYEQYF. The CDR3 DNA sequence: TGTGCCAGCAGCGTTTCGGGAGCGAATCCCTACGAGCAGTACTTC.

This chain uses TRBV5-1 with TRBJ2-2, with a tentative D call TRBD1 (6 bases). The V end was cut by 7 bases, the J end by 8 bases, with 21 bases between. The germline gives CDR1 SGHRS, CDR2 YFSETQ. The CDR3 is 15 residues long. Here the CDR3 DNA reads TGCGCCAGCCTCCCCGACTCTCAGGGGTTAGGGGAGCTGTTTTTT. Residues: CASLPDSQGLGELFF.

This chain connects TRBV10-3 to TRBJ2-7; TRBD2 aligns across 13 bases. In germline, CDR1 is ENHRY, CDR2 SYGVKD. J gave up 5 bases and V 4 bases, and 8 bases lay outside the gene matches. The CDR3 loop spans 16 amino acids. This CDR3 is CAISGKTSGRFNEQYF. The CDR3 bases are TGTGCCATCAGTGGGAAGACTAGCGGGAGGTTCAACGAGCAGTACTTC.

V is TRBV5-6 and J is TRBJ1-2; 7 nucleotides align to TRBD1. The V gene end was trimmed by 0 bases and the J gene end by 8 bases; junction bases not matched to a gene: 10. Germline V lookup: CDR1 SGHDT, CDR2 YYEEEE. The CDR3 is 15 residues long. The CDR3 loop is CASSLEGGAFRGYTF. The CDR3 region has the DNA TGTGCCAGCAGCTTGGAAGGGGGCGCTTTTCGCGGCTACACCTTC. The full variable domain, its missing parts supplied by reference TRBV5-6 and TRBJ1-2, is DAGVTQSPTHLIKTRGQQVTLRCSPKSGHDTVSWYQQALGQGPQFIFQYYEEEERQRGNFPDRFSGHQFPNYSSELNVNALLLGDSALYLCASSLEGGAFRGYTFGSGTRLTVV.

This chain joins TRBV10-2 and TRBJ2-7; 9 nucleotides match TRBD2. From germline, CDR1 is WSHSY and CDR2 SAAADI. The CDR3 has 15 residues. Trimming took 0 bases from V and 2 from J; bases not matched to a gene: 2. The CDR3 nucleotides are TGCGCCAGCAGTGAGTCGCTAGCGGGAACCTACGAGCAGTACTTC. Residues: CASSESLAGTYEQYF.

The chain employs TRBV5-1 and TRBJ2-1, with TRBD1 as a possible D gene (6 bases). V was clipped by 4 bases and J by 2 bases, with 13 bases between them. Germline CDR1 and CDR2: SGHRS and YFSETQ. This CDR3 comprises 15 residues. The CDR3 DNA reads TGCGCCAGCAGCCAAACAGGGACCCCCTACAATGAGCAGTTCTTC. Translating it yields CASSQTGTPYNEQFF.

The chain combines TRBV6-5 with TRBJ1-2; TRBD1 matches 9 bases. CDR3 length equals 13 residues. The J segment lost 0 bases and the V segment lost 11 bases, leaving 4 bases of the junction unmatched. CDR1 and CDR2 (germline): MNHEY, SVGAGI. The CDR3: CAVQGAPNYGYTF. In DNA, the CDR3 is TGTGCCGTACAGGGGGCGCCTAACTATGGCTACACCTTC.

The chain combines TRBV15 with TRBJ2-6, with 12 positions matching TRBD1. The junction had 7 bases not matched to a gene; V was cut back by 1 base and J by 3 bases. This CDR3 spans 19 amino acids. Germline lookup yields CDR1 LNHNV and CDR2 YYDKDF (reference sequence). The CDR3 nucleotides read TGTGCCACCAGCAGAGGGAGGGGACAGGGGGCGGTTGGGGCCAACGTCCTGACTTTC. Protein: CATSRGRGQGAVGANVLTF.

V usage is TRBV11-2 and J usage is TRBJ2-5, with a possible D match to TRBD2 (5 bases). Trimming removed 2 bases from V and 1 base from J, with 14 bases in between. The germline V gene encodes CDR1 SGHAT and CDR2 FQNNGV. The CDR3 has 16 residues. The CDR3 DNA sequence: TGTGCCAGCAGCTTAAATACGGGGATTTTCCAAGAGACCCAGTACTTC. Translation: CASSLNTGIFQETQYF.